Below are 13 T cell receptor beta chains sequenced from a single sample in a study of response to subunit inactivated influenza vaccine. TCRdb re-analysed the RT-PCR reads in MiXCR, keeping a single row per CDR3 protein. The table shows more than 700,000 distinct CDR3 sequences, with 20% to 25% occurring only once. The sample consisted of PBMCs from blood, taken 4 to 6 days after vaccination. Source of these receptors: a man aged 50 or older who received an inactivated influenza vaccine.

V and J are TRBV9 and TRBJ2-2, with no clear D. V was clipped by 2 bases and J by 6 bases, with 8 bases between them. The CDR3 loop spans 13 amino acids. CDR1 is SGDLS and CDR2 is YYNGEE in the germline V gene. The CDR3 is CASSVYLAGELFF. In DNA, the CDR3 is TGTGCCAGCAGCGTCTATCTTGCCGGGGAGCTGTTTTTT.

This chain joins TRBV24-1 and TRBJ2-2; D might be TRBD1 (6 bases). Trimming cost V 2 bases and J 2 bases, with 8 bases left between them. This CDR3 comprises 15 residues. Germline V lookup: CDR1 KGHDR, CDR2 SFDVKD. The CDR3 DNA follows: TGTGCCACCAGTGATTACAGGGACAACACCGGGGAGCTGTTTTTT. It codes for CATSDYRDNTGELFF.

This chain links TRBV29-1 with TRBJ2-1; possible D gene TRBD1, 6 bases. Trimming removed 5 bases from V and 3 bases from J, with 14 bases in between. The CDR3 has 14 residues. CDR1 is SQVTM, CDR2 ANQGSEA, per germline. For the CDR3, the DNA is TGCAGCGTTCGAGCAGGGGCCTTCTACAATGAGCAGTTCTTC. As protein: CSVRAGAFYNEQFF.

This clonotype was counted between two and nine times. This chain uses TRBV7-2 with TRBJ2-7, with TRBD2 as a possible D gene (7 bases). The V gene lost 5 bases and the J gene lost 3 bases, with 17 bases spanning the gap. This CDR3 is 15 amino acids long. Germline V CDR1 and CDR2: SGHTA, FQGNSA. The CDR3 reads CASSPRRGGNYEQYF. The DNA for the CDR3 is TGTGCCAGCAGCCCTAGGAGGGGGGGTAACTACGAGCAGTACTTC.

The chain is built from TRBV4-1 and TRBJ2-1; D is unclear. The V end lost 0 bases, the J end lost 4 bases, and 4 bases lay between the germline ends. The CDR3 length is 13 residues. Germline V gene sequence: CDR1 MGHRA, CDR2 YSYEKL. The CDR3 DNA is TGCGCCAGCAGCCAAGATAATTACAATGAGCAGTTCTTC. This encodes CASSQDNYNEQFF.

The DNA of the CDR3 is TGTGCCAGCAGCTTACGGGATGGACCGTATGGCTACACCTTC. It yields the protein CASSLRDGPYGYTF. V usage is TRBV7-9 and J usage is TRBJ1-2; D remains unclear. The CDR3 loop spans 14 amino acids. Looked up from germline, CDR1 is SEHNR and CDR2 is FQNEAQ (reference sequence). Trimming removed 2 bases from V and 5 bases from J, with 12 bases in between.

This chain connects TRBV29-1 to TRBJ2-7, with D perhaps TRBD2 (5 bases). There are 13 residues in the CDR3. Germline-derived CDR1 and CDR2 are SQVTM and ANQGSEA. V lost 7 bases and J 7 bases, leaving 20 bases between the germline ends. The CDR3 DNA sequence: TGCAGCGCCGCCGGGATGGCCATTAGGGAGCAGTACTTC. Translation: CSAAGMAIREQYF.

V is TRBV20-1 and J is TRBJ2-3, with 7 bases lining up with TRBD1. V shed 6 bases, J shed 0 bases, and the junction held 9 bases outside the gene matches. This CDR3 region has 15 residues. The germline V gene encodes CDR1 DFQATT and CDR2 SNEGSKA (reference sequence). CDR3 DNA: TGCAGTGCGCCTGGGACAGCCCTTAGCACAGATACGCAGTATTTT. Its translation: CSAPGTALSTDTQYF.

There are a few counts of this clonotype. CDR3 sequence (DNA): TGTGCCAGCAGCCAAGGAATAGGACAAAGCTCTACGAAGCAGTACTTC. Translating gives CASSQGIGQSSTKQYF. The chain uses TRBV3-1 and TRBJ2-7, with D maybe TRBD1 (5 bases). The germline V gene encodes CDR1 LGHDT and CDR2 YNNKEL (reference sequence). This CDR3 has 16 amino acids. V lost 1 base to trimming and J lost 8 bases, with 21 bases between them.

At least ten counts were recorded for this clonotype. This sequence joins TRBV9 and TRBJ2-7, with unresolved D. The CDR3 contains 14 residues. V was trimmed by 3 bases and J by 5 bases, leaving 15 bases between them. The germline V gene encodes CDR1 SGDLS and CDR2 YYNGEE. The CDR3 protein is CASSAGPLGNEQYF. Here the CDR3 DNA reads TGTGCCAGCAGCGCCGGTCCCCTCGGCAACGAGCAGTACTTC.

This clonotype was detected a few times. The J gene is TRBJ2-7, the V gene TRBV9; the D is unclear. Trimming stripped 4 bases from V and 0 bases from J, with 17 bases between. Germline values: CDR1 SGDLS, CDR2 YYNGEE. The CDR3 runs to 16 residues. The CDR3: CASSPWTPGSSYEQYF. The DNA for the CDR3 is TGTGCCAGCAGCCCTTGGACGCCTGGCAGCTCCTACGAGCAGTACTTC. Full variable domain (missing parts from reference TRBV9 and TRBJ2-7): DSGVTQTPKHLITATGQRVTLRCSPRSGDLSVYWYQQSLDQGLQFLIQYYNGEERAKGNILERFSAQQFPDLHSELNLSSLELGDSALYFCASSPWTPGSSYEQYFGPGTRLTVT.

This clonotype was seen a handful of times. This chain connects TRBV20-1 to TRBJ2-1; D remains ambiguous. This CDR3 has 14 amino acids. Germline lookup yields CDR1 DFQATT and CDR2 SNEGSKA (reference sequence). Trimming took 7 bases from V and 8 from J, leaving 21 bases between them. The CDR3 coding sequence is TGCAGTGTAAGGCACGGCTACCGGGTCGATGAGCAGTTCTTC. It yields the protein CSVRHGYRVDEQFF.

This clonotype has only a few counts. The chain employs TRBV20-1 and TRBJ2-3; D possibly matches TRBD1 or TRBD2 (6 bases each). CDR1 is DFQATT and CDR2 is SNEGSKA in the germline V gene (reference sequence). Trimming stripped 1 base from V and 3 bases from J, with 14 bases between. The CDR3 spans 15 residues. CDR3 bases: TGCAGTGCTAGAGGACGGGGGCTAGGAACAGATACGCAGTATTTT. Amino acid sequence: CSARGRGLGTDTQYF.